What follows are 26 T cell receptor beta chains derived from one specimen sequenced in a study of blood T cell repertoires in COVID-19. The repertoire was sequenced with immunoSEQ multiplex PCR; TCRdb's copy has only in-frame clones and lacks some. The profile shows 100,000 or so clones, roughly 80% of them singletons. The sequencing input was peripheral blood. The receptor source for this set is a woman aged 80 or over with acute or convalescent COVID-19.

This rearrangement joins TRBV9 to TRBJ2-1; 8 positions agree with TRBD2. With 1 base clipped from V and 6 bases from J, the junction kept 0 bases outside the gene matches. The germline CDR1 and CDR2 sequences are SGDLS and YYNGEE. The CDR3 totals 13 residues. CDR3 sequence: CASSVTSGNEQFF. As DNA, the CDR3 is TGTGCCAGCAGCGTAACTAGCGGCAATGAGCAGTTCTTC.

This clone was seen a single time. V and J are TRBV10-1 and TRBJ2-3, with TRBD2 as a possible D gene (6 bases). The germline gives CDR1 WNHNN, CDR2 SYGVQD (reference sequence). V lost 0 bases to trimming and J lost 5 bases, with 15 bases between them. The CDR3 covers 16 residues. CDR3 sequence: CASSESMGFGGDTQYF. CDR3 bases: TGCGCCAGCAGTGAGTCGATGGGATTCGGGGGAGATACGCAGTATTTT.

The chain employs TRBV12-5 and TRBJ2-1; 7 bases agree with TRBD1. With V trimmed by 2 bases and J by 7 bases, 11 bases remained unmatched. This CDR3 has 16 amino acids. Germline V gene sequence: CDR1 LGHNT, CDR2 FRNRAP. CDR3 sequence: CASGLLRDSPTNEQFF. The CDR3 DNA reads as TGTGCTAGTGGTTTGCTACGGGACAGTCCAACAAATGAGCAGTTCTTC. Filled out from reference TRBV12-5 and TRBJ2-1, the complete variable domain reads DARVTQTPRHKVTEMGQEVTMRCQPILGHNTVFWYRQTMMQGLELLAYFRNRAPLDDSGMPKDRFSAEMPDATLATLKIQPSEPRDSAVYFCASGLLRDSPTNEQFFGPGTRLTVL.

The chain couples TRBV6-5 to TRBJ2-5; 13 bases match TRBD2. Germline loops: CDR1 MNHEY, CDR2 SVGAGI. V was clipped by 2 bases and J by 8 bases; unmatched bases: 5. This CDR3 has 15 amino acids. CDR3 DNA sequence: TGTGCCAGCAGTTACCGAGGGACTAGCGGGGTCACCCAGTACTTC. It specifies CASSYRGTSGVTQYF.

The chain employs TRBV30 and TRBJ1-4; the match to TRBD1 covers 7 bases. CDR3 length: 15 amino acids. The trim removed 1 base at V and 6 bases at J, leaving 8 bases unmatched. Germline CDR1 is GTSNPN and CDR2 is SVGIG (reference sequence). The CDR3 loop is CAWSDRDRNYEKLFF. The CDR3 coding sequence is TGTGCCTGGAGTGACCGGGACAGAAACTATGAAAAACTGTTTTTT.

This clone was seen only a few times. This rearrangement joins TRBV6-6 to TRBJ1-3; D unclear. The CDR3 has 16 residues. The germline V gene encodes CDR1 MNHNY and CDR2 SVGAGI (reference sequence). Between the trimmed V and J ends, which lost 7 bases and 0 bases, there was a span of 16 bases. Here the CDR3 DNA reads TGTGCCAGCACCTTGGGGAGAGGAGCCTCTGGAAACACCATATATTTT. This codes for CASTLGRGASGNTIYF.

The V gene is TRBV28, the J gene TRBJ2-7; possibly TRBD2 for D (5 bases). Germline CDR1 MDHEN, CDR2 SYDVKM. V gave up 2 bases and J gave up 1 base, with 12 bases separating them. CDR3 size: 15 residues. CDR3 protein: CASSLEGSLSYEQYF. For the CDR3, the DNA is TGTGCCAGCAGTTTAGAGGGAAGTCTTTCCTACGAGCAGTACTTC.

J is TRBJ1-3 and V is TRBV7-9; a possible D gene is TRBD1 (5 bases). Germline V gene lookup returns CDR1 SEHNR and CDR2 FQNEAQ (reference sequence). V lost 3 bases to trimming and J lost 0 bases, with 6 bases between them. The CDR3 is 14 amino acids. CDR3 sequence (DNA): TGTGCCAGCAGCTTGACAGACTCTGGAAACACCATATATTTT. Translated: CASSLTDSGNTIYF.

The chain joins TRBV27 to TRBJ2-7, with a weak D call TRBD1 (6 bases). The germline V gene encodes CDR1 MNHEY and CDR2 SMNVEV (reference sequence). The V end lost 6 bases, the J end lost 3 bases, and 12 bases lay between the germline ends. The CDR3 loop spans 13 amino acids. Here the CDR3 DNA reads TGTGCCAGCAGAAAACGGGACAACTACGAGCAGTACTTC. Translated, it gives CASRKRDNYEQYF.

The rearrangement links TRBV6-5 to TRBJ2-5; 8 bases match TRBD2. The CDR3 length is 14 residues. Germline CDR1 MNHEY, CDR2 SVGAGI. V shed 7 bases, J shed 5 bases, and the junction held 9 bases outside the gene matches. CDR3 amino acids: CASTLWTSSETQYF. CDR3 nucleotide sequence: TGTGCCAGCACCCTTTGGACTAGCTCGGAGACCCAGTACTTC.

The chain employs TRBV6-5 and TRBJ2-4; the D gene is possibly TRBD2 (6 bases). The V end was cut by 5 bases, the J end by 7 bases, with 15 bases between. This CDR3 region has 14 residues. Germline values: CDR1 MNHEY, CDR2 SVGAGI. The CDR3 bases are TGTGCCAGCAGTCTCTCCTCGGGGGTGAACATTCAGTACTTC. Encoded protein: CASSLSSGVNIQYF.

The chain recombines TRBV27 with TRBJ1-3; D remains ambiguous. The CDR3 runs to 16 residues. From germline, CDR1 is MNHEY and CDR2 SMNVEV (reference sequence). Trimming shortened V by 0 bases and J by 0 bases, and 9 bases separated the two germline ends. CDR3 sequence: CASSLSRPPSGNTIYF. CDR3 sequence (DNA): TGTGCCAGCAGTTTATCGAGGCCCCCCTCTGGAAACACCATATATTTT.

This sequence joins TRBV7-2 and TRBJ2-4; unclear D gene. This CDR3 spans 14 amino acids. CDR1 is SGHTA and CDR2 is FQGNSA in the germline V gene. V gave up 3 bases and J gave up 1 base, with 7 bases separating them. The DNA of the CDR3 is TGTGCCAGCAGCTTCATGAGGGCCAAAAACATTCAGTACTTC. Residues: CASSFMRAKNIQYF.

The CDR3 loop reads CASSLPSDRGNEQYF. The CDR3 nucleotides read TGTGCCAGCAGTTTACCATCCGACAGGGGAAACGAGCAGTACTTC. The rearrangement links TRBV6-2 or TRBV6-3 to TRBJ2-7; 8 bases agree with TRBD1. The CDR3 length is 15 residues. V gave up 4 bases and J gave up 5 bases; unmatched junction bases: 10. Per the germline V gene, CDR1 is MNHEY and CDR2 is SVGEGT.

About this clone: This sample also contains other DNA sequences that code for the same CDR3. The V gene is TRBV5-1, the J gene TRBJ2-3; 9 nucleotides agree with TRBD2. Germline V gene data show CDR1 as SGHRS and CDR2 as YFSETQ. The CDR3 consists of 15 residues. The V segment lost 2 bases and the J segment 1 base; nucleotides outside the gene matches: 2. CDR3 nucleotides: TGCGCCAGCAGCTTAGGCGGGAGGGGCACAGATACGCAGTATTTT. Amino acids: CASSLGGRGTDTQYF.

The chain links TRBV9 to TRBJ2-2; a weak D match, TRBD2 (5 bases). Germline assignment: CDR1 SGDLS and CDR2 YYNGEE. This CDR3 spans 17 amino acids. V dropped 2 bases and J dropped 3 bases, with 17 bases sitting between them. CDR3 amino acids: CASSVGIERSYTGELFF. For the CDR3, the DNA is TGTGCCAGCAGCGTTGGGATTGAGCGGAGTTACACCGGGGAGCTGTTTTTT.

V usage is TRBV7-9 and J usage is TRBJ2-2; D is uncertain. The V gene's germline CDR1 is SEHNR and CDR2 FQNEAQ (reference sequence). V gave up 3 bases and J gave up 1 base, with 6 bases separating them. This CDR3 spans 14 amino acids. The CDR3 sequence: CASSLTLNTGELFF. The CDR3 DNA is TGTGCCAGCAGCTTGACATTGAACACCGGGGAGCTGTTTTTT.

This clone was seen a single time. V is TRBV9 and J is TRBJ2-1; D possibly corresponds to TRBD2 (5 bases). Trimming took off 4 bases at V and 7 bases at J, with 18 bases between the two ends. The CDR3 length is 15 residues. Germline V gene data show CDR1 as SGDLS and CDR2 as YYNGEE. The CDR3 coding sequence is TGTGCCAGCAGCCCCCGCAGCGGCGGTGGGAATGAGCAGTTCTTC. Encoded protein: CASSPRSGGGNEQFF.

The chain joins TRBV3-1 (or the pseudogene TRBV3-2) to TRBJ2-3; D is unresolved. Between the trimmed V and J ends, which lost 6 bases and 2 bases, there was a span of 15 bases. The CDR3 runs to 15 residues. Germline V gene lookup returns CDR1 LGHDT and CDR2 YNNKEL (reference sequence). CDR3 sequence reads: CASRPRGGSTDTQYF. The CDR3 DNA is TGTGCCAGCAGGCCCCGAGGTGGGTCCACAGATACGCAGTATTTT.

The V call is TRBV19, the J call TRBJ2-2; weak D call: TRBD1 (6 bases). Trimming stripped 2 bases from V and 4 bases from J, with 8 bases between. There are 14 residues in the CDR3. Germline CDR1 is LNHDA and CDR2 is SQIVND (reference sequence). CDR3 DNA sequence: TGTGCCAGTAGTATATTAGGGGGCACCGGGGAGCTGTTTTTT. It codes for CASSILGGTGELFF.

V gene TRBV4-2 combines with J gene TRBJ2-5; D is undetermined. The V end lost 1 base, the J end lost 5 bases, and 14 bases lay between the germline ends. CDR1 is LGHNA, CDR2 YNFKEQ, per germline. The CDR3 extends over 15 amino acids. The CDR3 DNA reads as TGTGCCAGCAGCCAAGGAGAGAGCGTAATTGAGACCCAGTACTTC. Translation gives CASSQGESVIETQYF.

The sample holds many counts of this clone. The chain combines TRBV20-1 with TRBJ2-3; D ambiguous. CDR1 and CDR2 from the germline V gene are DFQATT and SNEGSKA (reference sequence). The CDR3 consists of 14 residues. The V gene lost 3 bases and the J gene lost 1 base, with 11 bases spanning the gap. CDR3 sequence reads: CSASDPLGTDTQYF. DNA of the CDR3: TGCAGTGCTAGTGACCCCTTAGGCACAGATACGCAGTATTTT.

This clone was found a few times. The chain employs TRBV2 and TRBJ2-7; 7 bases align to TRBD1. Germline loops: CDR1 SNHLY, CDR2 FYNNEI. J lost 1 base, V lost 2 bases, and 5 bases had no gene match. This CDR3 region has 15 residues. Here the CDR3 DNA reads TGTGCCAGCAGTGAATACAGGGGCCGATCCTACGAGCAGTACTTC. Translation gives CASSEYRGRSYEQYF.

This chain joins TRBV5-1 and TRBJ2-1; the match to TRBD2 covers 7 bases. The CDR3 has 15 residues. Trimming at V came to 1 base and at J to 5 bases, leaving 6 bases not matched to a gene. CDR1 SGHRS and CDR2 YFSETQ come from the germline V gene. The CDR3 sequence: CASSLKAGADNEQFF. The CDR3 DNA sequence: TGCGCCAGCAGCTTGAAGGCGGGAGCAGACAATGAGCAGTTCTTC. The full variable domain, in which reference TRBV5-1 and TRBJ2-1 provide the parts outside the CDR3, is KAGVTQTPRYLIKTRGQQVTLSCSPISGHRSVSWYQQTPGQGLQFLFEYFSETQRNKGNFPGRFSGRQFSNSRSEMNVSTLELGDSALYLCASSLKAGADNEQFFGPGTRLTVL.

V gene TRBV29-1 combines with J gene TRBJ2-1; D may be TRBD2 (5 bases). The CDR3 has 11 amino acids. Germline V lookup: CDR1 SQVTM, CDR2 ANQGSEA. Trimming left V 7 bases short and J 5 bases short, with 9 bases between. CDR3 amino acids: CSAGLNNEQFF. CDR3 coding DNA: TGCAGCGCTGGACTGAACAATGAGCAGTTCTTC.

The chain combines TRBV7-2 with TRBJ2-7, with TRBD2 matching 9 bases. The CDR3 sequence is 13 residues long. Germline values: CDR1 SGHTA, CDR2 FQGNSA. The junction had 1 base not matched to a gene; V was cut back by 3 bases and J by 4 bases. DNA for the CDR3: TGTGCCAGCAGCTTTAGCGGGAGTTACGAGCAGTACTTC. Protein product: CASSFSGSYEQYF.